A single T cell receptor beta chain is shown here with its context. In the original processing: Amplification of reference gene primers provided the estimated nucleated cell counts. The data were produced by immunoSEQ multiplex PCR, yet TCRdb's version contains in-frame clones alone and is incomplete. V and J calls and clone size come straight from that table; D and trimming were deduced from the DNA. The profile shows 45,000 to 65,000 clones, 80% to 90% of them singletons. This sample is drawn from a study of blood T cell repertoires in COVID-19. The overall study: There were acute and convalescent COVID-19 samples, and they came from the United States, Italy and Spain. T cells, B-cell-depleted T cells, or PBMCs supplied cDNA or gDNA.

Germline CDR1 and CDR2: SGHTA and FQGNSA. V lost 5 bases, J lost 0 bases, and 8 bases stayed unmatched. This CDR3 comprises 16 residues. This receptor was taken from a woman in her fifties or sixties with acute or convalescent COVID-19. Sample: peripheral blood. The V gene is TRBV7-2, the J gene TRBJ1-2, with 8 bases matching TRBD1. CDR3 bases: TGTGCCAGCAGCCCTTGGACAGGGCAAGCTAACTATGGCTACACCTTC. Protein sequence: CASSPWTGQANYGYTF.